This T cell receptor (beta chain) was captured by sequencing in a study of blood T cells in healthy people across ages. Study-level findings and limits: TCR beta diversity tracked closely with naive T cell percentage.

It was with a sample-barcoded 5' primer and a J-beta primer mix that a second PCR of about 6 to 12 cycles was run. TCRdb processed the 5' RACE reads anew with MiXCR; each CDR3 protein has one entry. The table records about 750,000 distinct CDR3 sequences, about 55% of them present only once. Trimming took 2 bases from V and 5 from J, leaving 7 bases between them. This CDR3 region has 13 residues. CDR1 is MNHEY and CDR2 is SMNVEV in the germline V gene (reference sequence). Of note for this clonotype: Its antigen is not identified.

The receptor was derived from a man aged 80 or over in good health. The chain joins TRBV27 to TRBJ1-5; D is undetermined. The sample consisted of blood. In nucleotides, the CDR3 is TGTGCCAGCAGTTTAGGGTGGGATCAGCCCCAGCATTTT. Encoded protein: CASSLGWDQPQHF.